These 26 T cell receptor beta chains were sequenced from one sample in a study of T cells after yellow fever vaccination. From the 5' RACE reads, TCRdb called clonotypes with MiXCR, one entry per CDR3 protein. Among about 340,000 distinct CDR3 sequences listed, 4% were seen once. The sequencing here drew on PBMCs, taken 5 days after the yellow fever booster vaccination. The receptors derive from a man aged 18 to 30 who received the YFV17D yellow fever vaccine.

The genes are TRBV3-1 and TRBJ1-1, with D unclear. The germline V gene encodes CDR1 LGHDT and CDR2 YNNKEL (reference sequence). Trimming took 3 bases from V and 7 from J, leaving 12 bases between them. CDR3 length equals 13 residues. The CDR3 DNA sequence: TGTGCCAGCAGCCACCGCGAGAGGAGTGAAGCTTTCTTT. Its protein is CASSHRERSEAFF.

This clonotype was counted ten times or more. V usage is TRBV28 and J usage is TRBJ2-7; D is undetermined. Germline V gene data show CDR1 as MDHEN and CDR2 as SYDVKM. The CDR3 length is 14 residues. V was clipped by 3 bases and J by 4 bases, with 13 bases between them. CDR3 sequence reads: CASSFIRWPYEQYV. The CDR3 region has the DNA TGTGCCAGCAGTTTCATACGTTGGCCGTACGAGCAGTACGTC.

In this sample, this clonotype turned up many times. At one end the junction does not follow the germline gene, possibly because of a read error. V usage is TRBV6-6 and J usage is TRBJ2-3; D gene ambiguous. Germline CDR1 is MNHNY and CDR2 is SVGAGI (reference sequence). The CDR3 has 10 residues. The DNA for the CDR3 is TGTGCCAGCAGCATAGATACGCAGTATTTT. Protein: CASSIDTQYF.

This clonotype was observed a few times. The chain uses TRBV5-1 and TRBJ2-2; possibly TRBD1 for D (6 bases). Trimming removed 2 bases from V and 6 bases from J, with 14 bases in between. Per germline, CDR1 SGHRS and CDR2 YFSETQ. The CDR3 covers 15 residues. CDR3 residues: CASSFLDSPSGELFF. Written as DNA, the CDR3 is TGCGCCAGCAGCTTCTTGGACAGTCCCTCCGGGGAGCTGTTTTTT.

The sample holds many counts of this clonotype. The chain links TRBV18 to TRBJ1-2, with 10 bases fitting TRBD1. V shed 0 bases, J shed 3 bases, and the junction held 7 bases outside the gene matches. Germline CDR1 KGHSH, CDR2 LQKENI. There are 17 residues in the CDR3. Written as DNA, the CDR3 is TGTGCCAGCTCACCACCTAATTTCGGGACAGGGGACTATGGCTACACCTTC. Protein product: CASSPPNFGTGDYGYTF.

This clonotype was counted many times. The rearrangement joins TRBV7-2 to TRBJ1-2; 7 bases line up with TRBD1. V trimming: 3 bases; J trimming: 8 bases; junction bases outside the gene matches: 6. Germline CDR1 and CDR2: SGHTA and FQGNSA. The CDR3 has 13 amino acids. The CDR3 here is CASSFLTGYGYTF. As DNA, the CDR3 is TGTGCCAGCAGCTTCCTGACAGGGTACGGCTACACCTTC.

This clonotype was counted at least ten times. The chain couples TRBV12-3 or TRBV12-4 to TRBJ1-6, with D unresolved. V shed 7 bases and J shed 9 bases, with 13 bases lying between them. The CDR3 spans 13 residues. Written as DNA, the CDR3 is TGTGCCAGCACCTTCTCTTCGGGTTCACCCCTCCACTTT. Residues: CASTFSSGSPLHF.

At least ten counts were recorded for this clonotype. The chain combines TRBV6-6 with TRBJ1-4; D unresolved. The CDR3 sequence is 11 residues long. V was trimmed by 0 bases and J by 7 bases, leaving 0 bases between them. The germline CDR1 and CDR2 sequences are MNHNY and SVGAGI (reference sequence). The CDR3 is CASSYSEKLFF. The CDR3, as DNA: TGTGCCAGCAGTTACTCTGAAAAACTGTTTTTT.

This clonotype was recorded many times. In DNA form, the CDR3 reads TGCAGTGCCGACAGACAGGGCTTCTATAATTCACCCCTCCACTTT. Translated, it gives CSADRQGFYNSPLHF. The chain has TRBV20-1 and TRBJ1-6, with 7 nucleotides matching TRBD1. The junction had 8 bases not matched to a gene; V was cut back by 6 bases and J by 3 bases. The length of the CDR3 is 15 residues. Germline V gene data show CDR1 as DFQATT and CDR2 as SNEGSKA (reference sequence).

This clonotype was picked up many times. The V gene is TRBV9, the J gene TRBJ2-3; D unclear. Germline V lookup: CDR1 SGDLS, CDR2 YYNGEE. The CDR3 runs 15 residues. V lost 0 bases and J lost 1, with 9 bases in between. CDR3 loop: CASSVEGKRTDTQYF. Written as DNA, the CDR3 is TGTGCCAGCAGCGTAGAAGGGAAACGCACAGATACGCAGTATTTT.

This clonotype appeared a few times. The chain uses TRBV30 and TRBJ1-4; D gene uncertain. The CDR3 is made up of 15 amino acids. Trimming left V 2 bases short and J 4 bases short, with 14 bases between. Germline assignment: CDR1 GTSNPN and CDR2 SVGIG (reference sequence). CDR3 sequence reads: CAWSKSVGFNEKLFF. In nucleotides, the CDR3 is TGTGCCTGGAGTAAATCTGTTGGATTTAATGAAAAACTGTTTTTT.

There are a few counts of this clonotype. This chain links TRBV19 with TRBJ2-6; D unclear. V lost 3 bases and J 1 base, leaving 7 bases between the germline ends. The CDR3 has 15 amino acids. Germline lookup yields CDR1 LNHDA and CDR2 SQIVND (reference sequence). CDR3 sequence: CASSIVASGANVLTF. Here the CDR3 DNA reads TGTGCCAGTAGTATTGTGGCATCTGGGGCCAACGTCCTGACTTTC.

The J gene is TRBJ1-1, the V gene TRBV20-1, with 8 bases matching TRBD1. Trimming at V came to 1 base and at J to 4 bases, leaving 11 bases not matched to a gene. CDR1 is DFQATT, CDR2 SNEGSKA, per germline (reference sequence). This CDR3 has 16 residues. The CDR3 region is CSARAIDRGMSTEAFF. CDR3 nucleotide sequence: TGCAGTGCTAGAGCTATTGACAGGGGTATGAGCACTGAAGCTTTCTTT.

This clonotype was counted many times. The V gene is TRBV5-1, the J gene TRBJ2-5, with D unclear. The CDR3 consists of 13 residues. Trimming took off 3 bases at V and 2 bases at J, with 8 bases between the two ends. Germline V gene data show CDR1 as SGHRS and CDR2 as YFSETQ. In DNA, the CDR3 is TGCGCCAGCAGCTCCTCATTTCAAGAGACCCAGTACTTC. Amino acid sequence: CASSSSFQETQYF. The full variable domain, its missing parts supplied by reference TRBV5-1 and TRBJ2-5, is KAGVTQTPRYLIKTRGQQVTLSCSPISGHRSVSWYQQTPGQGLQFLFEYFSETQRNKGNFPGRFSGRQFSNSRSEMNVSTLELGDSALYLCASSSSFQETQYFGPGTRLLVL.

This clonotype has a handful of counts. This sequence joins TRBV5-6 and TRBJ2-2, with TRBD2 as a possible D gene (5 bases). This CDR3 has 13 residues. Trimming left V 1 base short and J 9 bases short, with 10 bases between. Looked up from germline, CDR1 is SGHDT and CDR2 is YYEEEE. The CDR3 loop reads CASSLRDPRELFF. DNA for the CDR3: TGTGCCAGCAGCTTGCGGGATCCACGGGAGCTGTTTTTT.

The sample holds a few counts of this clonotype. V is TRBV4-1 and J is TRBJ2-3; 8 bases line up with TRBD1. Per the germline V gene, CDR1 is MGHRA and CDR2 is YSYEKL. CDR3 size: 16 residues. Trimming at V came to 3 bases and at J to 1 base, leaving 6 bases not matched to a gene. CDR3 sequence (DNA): TGCGCCAGCAGCCATGGGCCGGGACAGGGCACAGATACGCAGTATTTT. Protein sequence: CASSHGPGQGTDTQYF.

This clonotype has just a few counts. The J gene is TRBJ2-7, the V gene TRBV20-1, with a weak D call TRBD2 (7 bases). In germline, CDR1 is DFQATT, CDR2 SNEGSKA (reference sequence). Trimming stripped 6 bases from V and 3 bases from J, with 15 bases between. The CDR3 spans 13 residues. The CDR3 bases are TGCAGTGCGGAAAGGGGGGGATACTACGAGCAGTACTTC. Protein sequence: CSAERGGYYEQYF.

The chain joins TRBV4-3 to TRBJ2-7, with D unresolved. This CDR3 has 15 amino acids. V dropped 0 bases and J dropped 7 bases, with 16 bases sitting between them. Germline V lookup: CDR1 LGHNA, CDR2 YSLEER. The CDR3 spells CASSQESRRPKEQYV. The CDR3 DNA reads TGCGCCAGCAGCCAAGAGAGTAGGCGTCCGAAGGAGCAGTACGTC.

CDR3: CATSRTLAGARDEQFF. The DNA for the CDR3 is TGTGCCACCAGCAGAACCCTAGCGGGGGCCCGAGATGAGCAGTTCTTC. The chain recombines TRBV15 with TRBJ2-1; 10 bases fit TRBD2. Germline V gene sequence: CDR1 LNHNV, CDR2 YYDKDF (reference sequence). The CDR3 runs to 16 residues. V dropped 2 bases and J dropped 8; count of bases not matched to a gene: 9.

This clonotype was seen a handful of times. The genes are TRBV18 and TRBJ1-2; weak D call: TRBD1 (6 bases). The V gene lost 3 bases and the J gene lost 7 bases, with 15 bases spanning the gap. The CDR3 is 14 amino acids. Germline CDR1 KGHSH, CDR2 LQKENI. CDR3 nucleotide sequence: TGTGCCAGCTCACCGTCGGGGGGCAACGTTGGCTACACCTTC. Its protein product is CASSPSGGNVGYTF. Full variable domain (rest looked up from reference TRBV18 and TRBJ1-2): NAGVMQNPRHLVRRRGQEARLRCSPMKGHSHVYWYRQLPEEGLKFMVYLQKENIIDESGMPKERFSAEFPKEGPSILRIQQVVRGDSAAYFCASSPSGGNVGYTFGSGTRLTVV.

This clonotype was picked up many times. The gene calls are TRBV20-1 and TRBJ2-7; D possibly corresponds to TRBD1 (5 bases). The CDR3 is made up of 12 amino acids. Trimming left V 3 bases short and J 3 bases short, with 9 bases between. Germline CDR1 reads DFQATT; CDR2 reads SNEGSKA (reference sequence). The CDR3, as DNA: TGCAGTGCTAGTGGCAGGGACTACGAGCAGTACTTC. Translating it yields CSASGRDYEQYF.

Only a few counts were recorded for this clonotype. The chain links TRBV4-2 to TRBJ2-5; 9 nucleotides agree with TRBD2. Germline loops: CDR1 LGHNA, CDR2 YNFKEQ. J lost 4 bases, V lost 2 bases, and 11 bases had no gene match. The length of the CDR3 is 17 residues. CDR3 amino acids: CASSQTGGGGASETQYF. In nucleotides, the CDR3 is TGTGCCAGCAGCCAAACTGGGGGCGGGGGGGCTTCAGAGACCCAGTACTTC.

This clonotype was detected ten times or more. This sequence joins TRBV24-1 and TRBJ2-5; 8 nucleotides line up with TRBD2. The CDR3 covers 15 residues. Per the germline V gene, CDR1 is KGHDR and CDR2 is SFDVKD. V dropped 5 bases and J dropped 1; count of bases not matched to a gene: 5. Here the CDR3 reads CATSARGGFQETQYF. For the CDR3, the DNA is TGTGCCACCAGTGCTCGCGGGGGGTTCCAAGAGACCCAGTACTTC.

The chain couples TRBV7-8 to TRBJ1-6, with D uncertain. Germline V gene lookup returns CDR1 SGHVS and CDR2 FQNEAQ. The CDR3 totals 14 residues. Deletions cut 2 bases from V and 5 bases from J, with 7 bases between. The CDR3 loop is CASSLQRDNSPLHF. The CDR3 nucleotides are TGTGCCAGCAGCTTACAACGGGATAATTCACCCCTCCACTTT.

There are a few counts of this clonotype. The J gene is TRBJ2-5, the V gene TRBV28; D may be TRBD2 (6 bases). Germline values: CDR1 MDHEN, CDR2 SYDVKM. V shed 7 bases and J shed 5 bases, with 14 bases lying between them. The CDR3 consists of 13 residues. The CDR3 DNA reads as TGTGCCAGCATGGGGACTCCAGGGGAGACCCAGTACTTC. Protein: CASMGTPGETQYF. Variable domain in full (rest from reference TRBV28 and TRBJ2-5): DVKVTQSSRYLVKRTGEKVFLECVQDMDHENMFWYRQDPGLGLRLIYFSYDVKMKEKGDIPEGYSVSREKKERFSLILESASTNQTSMYLCASMGTPGETQYFGPGTRLLVL.

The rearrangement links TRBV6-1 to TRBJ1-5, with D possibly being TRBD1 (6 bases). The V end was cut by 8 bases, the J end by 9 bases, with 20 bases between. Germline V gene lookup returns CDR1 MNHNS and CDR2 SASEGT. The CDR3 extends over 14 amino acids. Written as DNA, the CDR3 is TGTGCCAGCGCCAGGGGATCCGGGGTGAGGCCCCAGCATTTT. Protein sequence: CASARGSGVRPQHF.